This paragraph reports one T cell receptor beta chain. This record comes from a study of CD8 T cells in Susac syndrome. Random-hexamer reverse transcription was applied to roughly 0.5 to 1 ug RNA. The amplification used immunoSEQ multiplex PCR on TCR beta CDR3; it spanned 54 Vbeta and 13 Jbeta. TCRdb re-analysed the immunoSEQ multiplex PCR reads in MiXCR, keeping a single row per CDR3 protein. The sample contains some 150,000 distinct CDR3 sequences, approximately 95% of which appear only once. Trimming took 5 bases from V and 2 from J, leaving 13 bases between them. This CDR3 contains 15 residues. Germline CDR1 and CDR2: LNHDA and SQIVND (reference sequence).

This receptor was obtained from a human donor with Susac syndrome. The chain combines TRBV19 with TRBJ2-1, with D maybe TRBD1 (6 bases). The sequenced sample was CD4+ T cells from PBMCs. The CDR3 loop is CASSPAGETYNEQFF. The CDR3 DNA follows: TGTGCCAGTAGTCCCGCAGGGGAAACCTACAATGAGCAGTTCTTC.